What follows describes a single TCR beta chain. Antigen unknown. Just one base apart from a much larger clone, this may be a read error. The record originates from a study of T cell repertoires in cytomegalovirus infection. Study in general: Both CMV infection and a matching HLA type were indicated by public TCR beta signatures. Overall study results and limits: Across the ex vivo response, the dominant clonotypes were HLA-C-restricted CMV-specific TCR beta clonotypes. Of the TCR beta families, the public ones yielded a cumulative frequency that identified carriers of CMV plus the relevant HLA.

TCRdb re-derived calls from the reads in MiXCR, one entry per CDR3 protein. This sample yields around 450,000 distinct CDR3 sequences, of which 25% to 40% are seen a single time; roughly an eighth belongs to the top ten. The CDR3 is 13 amino acids. The germline CDR1 and CDR2 sequences are SGHVS and FNYEAQ. The sequence came from a human donor in good health (CMV status not recorded). Some clones in this sample may be carry-over from other donors' samples. Input material: PBMCs. The rearrangement links TRBV7-6 to TRBJ1-1, with D perhaps TRBD1 (5 bases). This chain's CDR3 is CASSLQTALEDFF. CDR3 coding DNA: TGTGCCAGCAGCCTACAGACAGCCCTTGAAGATTTCTTT.